Sequencing of this T cell receptor (beta chain) was carried out in a study of T cell responses to AZD1222 COVID-19 vaccine. The CDR3 has 12 amino acids. Looked up from germline, CDR1 is SNHLY and CDR2 is FYNNEI. Deletions cut 6 bases from V and 7 bases from J, with 9 bases between. Profiling relied on immunoSEQ multiplex PCR, and the TCRdb table lists in-frame clones only, not all of them. The data show 80,000 to 90,000 clones, under 95% seen once. The sample was peripheral blood, taken on day 0 of MenACWY control vaccination. This chain uses TRBV2 with TRBJ2-2, with D unclear. This TCR came from an adult in good health. The DNA for the CDR3 is TGTGCCAGCAGGACGGAGTTCGGGGAGCTGTTTTTT. It is translated as CASRTEFGELFF. The full variable domain, with the rest looked up from reference TRBV2 and TRBJ2-2, is EPEVTQTPSHQVTQMGQEVILRCVPISNHLYFYWYRQILGQKVEFLVSFYNNEISEKSEIFDDQFSVERPDGSNFTLKIRSTKLEDSAMYFCASRTEFGELFFGEGSRLTVL.